This T cell receptor (beta chain) comes out of a study of T cell responses to AZD1222 COVID-19 vaccine. This CDR3 spans 14 amino acids. Per germline, CDR1 SGHRS and CDR2 YFSETQ. V shed 4 bases and J 2 bases; nucleotides not matched to a gene: 3. Repertoires were generated with immunoSEQ multiplex PCR, while TCRdb's copy carries only in-frame clones and drops some. The profile covers 120,000 or so clones, with about 89% appearing a single time and approximately 27% taken by the ten largest. Study findings and constraints: All repertoire sampling was performed exclusively after the peak T cell response. The donor cohort was predominantly white British with a female majority, and clonal diversity may have been underestimated. Reportedly, nearly half the spike-specific TCRs target unmutated variant regions. A rise in Spike-specific TCR breadth and depth followed two AZD1222 doses.

Details on this clone: No antigen is known for it.

This TCR was sampled from an adult in good health. The specimen was peripheral blood, collected on day 0 of AZD1222 vaccination. The chain employs TRBV5-1 and TRBJ1-3; 7 bases match TRBD1. DNA of the CDR3: TGCGCCAGCAGCCTAGGACAGGCTGGAAACACCATATATTTT. This translates into CASSLGQAGNTIYF.